This TCR beta chain originates from a study of cytomegalovirus exposure and HLA in healthy donors. 13 Jbeta primers and 60 Vbeta primers were used for the PCR. Generated by immunoSEQ multiplex PCR, the TCRdb table keeps only in-frame clones and is missing some. The data contain 120,000 or so clones, 65% to 90% of them singletons. V lost 0 bases, J lost 7 bases, and 14 bases lay in between. Germline V CDR1 and CDR2: SGHRS, YFSETQ. The CDR3 is 15 residues long. Sequenced input: PBMCs. The chain recombines TRBV5-1 with TRBJ2-1; a possible D gene is TRBD1 (6 bases). The clonotype was recovered from a young man in good health and CMV-seronegative. The CDR3 DNA follows: TGCGCCAGCAGCTTGGCAGGGGCACGGGGTAATGAGCAGTTCTTC. Its protein is CASSLAGARGNEQFF.